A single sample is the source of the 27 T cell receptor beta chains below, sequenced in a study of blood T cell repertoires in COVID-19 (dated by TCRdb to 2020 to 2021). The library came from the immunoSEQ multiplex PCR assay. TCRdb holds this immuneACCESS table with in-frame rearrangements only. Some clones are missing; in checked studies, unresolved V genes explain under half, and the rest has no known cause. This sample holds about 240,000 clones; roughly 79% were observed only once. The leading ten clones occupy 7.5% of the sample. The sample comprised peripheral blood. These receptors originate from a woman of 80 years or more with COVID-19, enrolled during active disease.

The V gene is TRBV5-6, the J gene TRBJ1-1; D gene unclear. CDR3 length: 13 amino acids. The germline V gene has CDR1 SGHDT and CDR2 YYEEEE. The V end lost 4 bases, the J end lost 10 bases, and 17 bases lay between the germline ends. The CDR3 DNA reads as TGTGCCAGCAGCCCACGGCGGGCGGAGGGAGCTTTCTTT. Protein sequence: CASSPRRAEGAFF. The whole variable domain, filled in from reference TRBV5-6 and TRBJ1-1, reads DAGVTQSPTHLIKTRGQQVTLRCSPKSGHDTVSWYQQALGQGPQFIFQYYEEEERQRGNFPDRFSGHQFPNYSSELNVNALLLGDSALYLCASSPRRAEGAFFGQGTRLTVV.

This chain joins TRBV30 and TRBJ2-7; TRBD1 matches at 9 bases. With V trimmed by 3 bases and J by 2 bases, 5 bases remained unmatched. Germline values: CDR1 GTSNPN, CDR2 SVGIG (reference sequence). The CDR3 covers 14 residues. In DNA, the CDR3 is TGTGCCTGGAGGACACAGGGGGCCACCTACGAGCAGTACTTC. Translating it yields CAWRTQGATYEQYF.

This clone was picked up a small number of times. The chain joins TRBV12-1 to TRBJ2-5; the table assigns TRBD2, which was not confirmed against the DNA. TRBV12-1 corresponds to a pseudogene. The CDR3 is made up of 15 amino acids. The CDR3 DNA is TGTGCCAGCAGCTTCTTATCTAAACTTCCCGAGACCCAGTACTTC. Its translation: CASSFLSKLPETQYF.

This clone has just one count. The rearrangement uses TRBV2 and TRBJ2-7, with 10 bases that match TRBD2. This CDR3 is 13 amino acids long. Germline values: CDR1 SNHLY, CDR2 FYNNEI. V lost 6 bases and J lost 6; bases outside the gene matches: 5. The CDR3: CASRPPSGSEQYF. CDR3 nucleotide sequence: TGTGCCAGCAGACCACCTAGCGGGAGCGAGCAGTACTTC.

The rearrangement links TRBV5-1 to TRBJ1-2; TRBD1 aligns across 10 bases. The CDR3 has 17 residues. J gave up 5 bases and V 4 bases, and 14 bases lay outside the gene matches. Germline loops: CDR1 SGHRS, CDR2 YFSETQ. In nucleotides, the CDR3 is TGCGCCAGCAGCGCTACCGGGACAGGGGAGATGGGGTATGGCTACACCTTC. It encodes CASSATGTGEMGYGYTF.

Here the CDR3 DNA reads TGTGCCAGCAGCCGAAGTACGAGGGAAAAACTGTTTTTT. Translated: CASSRSTREKLFF. The gene calls are TRBV12-3 or TRBV12-4 and TRBJ1-4, with D unclear. This CDR3 contains 13 residues. Trimming removed 6 bases at V and 8 bases at J, with 13 bases between.

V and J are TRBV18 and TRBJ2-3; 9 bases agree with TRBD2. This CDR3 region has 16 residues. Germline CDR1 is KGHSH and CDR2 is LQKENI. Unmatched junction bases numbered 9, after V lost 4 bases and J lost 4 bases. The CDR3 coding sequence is TGTGCCAGCTCACAACCGGGACTAGCAGGGCCAGATACGCAGTATTTT. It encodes CASSQPGLAGPDTQYF.

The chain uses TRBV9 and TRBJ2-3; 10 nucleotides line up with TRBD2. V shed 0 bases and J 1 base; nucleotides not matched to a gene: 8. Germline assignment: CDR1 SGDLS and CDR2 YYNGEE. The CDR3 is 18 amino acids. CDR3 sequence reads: CASSVATTSGLRTDTQYF. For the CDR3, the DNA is TGTGCCAGCAGCGTAGCTACGACTAGCGGGCTCCGCACAGATACGCAGTATTTT.

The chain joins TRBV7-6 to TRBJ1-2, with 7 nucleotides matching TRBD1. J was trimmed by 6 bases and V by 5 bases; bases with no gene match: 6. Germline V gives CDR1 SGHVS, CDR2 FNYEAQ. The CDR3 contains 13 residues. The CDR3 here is CASSQGTVNGYTF. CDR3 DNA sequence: TGTGCCAGCAGCCAAGGGACAGTGAATGGCTACACCTTC.

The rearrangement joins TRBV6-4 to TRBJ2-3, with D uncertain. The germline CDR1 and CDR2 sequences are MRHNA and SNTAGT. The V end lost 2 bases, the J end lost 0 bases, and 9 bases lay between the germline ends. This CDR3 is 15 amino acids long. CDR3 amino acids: CASSDTARSTDTQYF. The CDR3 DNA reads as TGTGCCAGCAGTGACACCGCCAGAAGCACAGATACGCAGTATTTT.

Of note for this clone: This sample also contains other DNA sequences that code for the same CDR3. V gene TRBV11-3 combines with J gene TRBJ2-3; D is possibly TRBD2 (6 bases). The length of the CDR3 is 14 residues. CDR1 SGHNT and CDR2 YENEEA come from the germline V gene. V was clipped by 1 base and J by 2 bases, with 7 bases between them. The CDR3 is CASSLGGVTDTQYF. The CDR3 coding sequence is TGTGCCAGCAGCTTAGGGGGGGTCACAGATACGCAGTATTTT.

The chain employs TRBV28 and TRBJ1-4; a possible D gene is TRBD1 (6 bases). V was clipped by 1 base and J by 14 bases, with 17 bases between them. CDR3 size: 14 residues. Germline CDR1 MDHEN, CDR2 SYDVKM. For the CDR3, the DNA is TGTGCCAGCAGTTTATCCCCGAGGACAGCGAGGCTGTTTTTT. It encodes CASSLSPRTARLFF. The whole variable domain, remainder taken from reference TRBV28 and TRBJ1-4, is DVKVTQSSRYLVKRTGEKVFLECVQDMDHENMFWYRQDPGLGLRLIYFSYDVKMKEKGDIPEGYSVSREKKERFSLILESASTNQTSMYLCASSLSPRTARLFFGSGTQLSVL.

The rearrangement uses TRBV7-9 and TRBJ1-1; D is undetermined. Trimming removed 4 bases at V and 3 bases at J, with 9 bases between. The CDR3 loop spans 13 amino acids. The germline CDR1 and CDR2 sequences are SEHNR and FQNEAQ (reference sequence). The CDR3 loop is CASSSSLDTEAFF. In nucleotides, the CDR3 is TGTGCCAGCAGCTCGAGTCTGGACACTGAAGCTTTCTTT.

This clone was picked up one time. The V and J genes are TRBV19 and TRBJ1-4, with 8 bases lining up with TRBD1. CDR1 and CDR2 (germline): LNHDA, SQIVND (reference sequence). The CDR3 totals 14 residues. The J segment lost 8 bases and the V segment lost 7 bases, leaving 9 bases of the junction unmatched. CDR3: CASTGQAFGEKLFF. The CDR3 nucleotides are TGTGCCAGTACGGGACAGGCCTTTGGGGAAAAACTGTTTTTT.

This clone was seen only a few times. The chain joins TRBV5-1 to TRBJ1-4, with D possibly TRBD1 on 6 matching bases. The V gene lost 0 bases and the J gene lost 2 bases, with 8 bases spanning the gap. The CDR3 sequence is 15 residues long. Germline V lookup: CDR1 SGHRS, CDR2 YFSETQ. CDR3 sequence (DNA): TGCGCCAGCAGCTTGGGGGGGCGCACTAATGAAAAACTGTTTTTT. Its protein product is CASSLGGRTNEKLFF.

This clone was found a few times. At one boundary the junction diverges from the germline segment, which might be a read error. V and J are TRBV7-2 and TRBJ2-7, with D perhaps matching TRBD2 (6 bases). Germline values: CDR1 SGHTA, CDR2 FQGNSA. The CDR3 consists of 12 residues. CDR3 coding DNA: TGTGCCAGCAGCTTAGCAGGCGGGAATCCGAGCTTC. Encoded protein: CASSLAGGNPSF.

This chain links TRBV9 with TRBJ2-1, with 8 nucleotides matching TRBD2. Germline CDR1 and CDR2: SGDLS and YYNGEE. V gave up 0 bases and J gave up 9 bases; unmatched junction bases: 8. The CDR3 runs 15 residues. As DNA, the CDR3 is TGTGCCAGCAGCGTAGTTGTCGGGGGGGCTGTTGAGCAGTTCTTC. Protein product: CASSVVVGGAVEQFF. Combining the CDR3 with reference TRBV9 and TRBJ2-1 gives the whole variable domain DSGVTQTPKHLITATGQRVTLRCSPRSGDLSVYWYQQSLDQGLQFLIQYYNGEERAKGNILERFSAQQFPDLHSELNLSSLELGDSALYFCASSVVVGGAVEQFFGPGTRLTVL.

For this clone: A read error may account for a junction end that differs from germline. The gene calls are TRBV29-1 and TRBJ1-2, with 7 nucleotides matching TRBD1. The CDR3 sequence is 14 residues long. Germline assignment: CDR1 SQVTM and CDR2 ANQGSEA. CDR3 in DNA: TGCAGCGCTGAAGGTCCGAGACAGGGCTATGGCTACACCTTC. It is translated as CSAEGPRQGYGYTF.

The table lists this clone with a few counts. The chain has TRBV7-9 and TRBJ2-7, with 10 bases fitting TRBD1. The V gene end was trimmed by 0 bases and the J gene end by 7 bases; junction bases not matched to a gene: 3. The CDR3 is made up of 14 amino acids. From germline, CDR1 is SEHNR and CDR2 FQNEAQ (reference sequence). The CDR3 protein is CASSLAGDRGEQYF. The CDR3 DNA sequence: TGTGCCAGCAGCTTAGCAGGGGACAGGGGAGAGCAGTACTTC.

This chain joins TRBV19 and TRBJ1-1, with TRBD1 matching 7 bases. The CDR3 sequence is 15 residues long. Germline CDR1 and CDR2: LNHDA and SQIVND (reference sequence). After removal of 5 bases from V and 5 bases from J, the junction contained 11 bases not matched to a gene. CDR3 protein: CASSGLRGRGTEAFF. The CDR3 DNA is TGTGCCAGTAGTGGCCTGAGGGGGCGGGGTACTGAAGCTTTCTTT. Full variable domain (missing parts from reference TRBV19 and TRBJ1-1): DGGITQSPKYLFRKEGQNVTLSCEQNLNHDAMYWYRQDPGQGLRLIYYSQIVNDFQKGDIAEGYSVSREKKESFPLTVTSAQKNPTAFYLCASSGLRGRGTEAFFGQGTRLTVV.

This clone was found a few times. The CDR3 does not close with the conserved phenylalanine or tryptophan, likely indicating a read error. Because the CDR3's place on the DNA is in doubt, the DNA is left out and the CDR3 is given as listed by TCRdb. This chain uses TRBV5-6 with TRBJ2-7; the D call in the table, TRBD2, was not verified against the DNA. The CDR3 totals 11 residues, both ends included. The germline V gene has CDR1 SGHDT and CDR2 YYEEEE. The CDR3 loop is CASSSNSGSML.

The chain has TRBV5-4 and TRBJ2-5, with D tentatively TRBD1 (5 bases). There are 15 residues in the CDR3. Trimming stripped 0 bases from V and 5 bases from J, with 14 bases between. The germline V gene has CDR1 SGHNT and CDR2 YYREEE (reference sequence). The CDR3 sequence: CASSLAVRGSETQYF. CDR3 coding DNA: TGTGCCAGCAGCTTGGCCGTTAGGGGATCGGAGACCCAGTACTTC.

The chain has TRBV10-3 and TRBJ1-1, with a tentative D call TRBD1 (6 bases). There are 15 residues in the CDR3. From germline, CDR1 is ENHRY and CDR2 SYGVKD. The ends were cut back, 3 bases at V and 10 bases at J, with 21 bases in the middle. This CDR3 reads CAISDLDRVGAGAFF. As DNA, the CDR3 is TGTGCCATCAGTGATCTCGACCGCGTGGGGGCAGGAGCTTTCTTT.

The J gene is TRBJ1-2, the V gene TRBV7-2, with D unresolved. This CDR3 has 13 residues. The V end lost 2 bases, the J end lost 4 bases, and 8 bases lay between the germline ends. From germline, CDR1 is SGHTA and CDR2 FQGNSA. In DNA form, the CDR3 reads TGTGCCAGCAGCTTAAGTCAGTCCTATGGCTACACCTTC. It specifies CASSLSQSYGYTF.

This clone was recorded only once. The CDR3 region has the DNA TGCGCCAGCAGGTTAGGACAGGCAGCTGATCAGCCCCAGCATTTT. Encoded protein: CASRLGQAADQPQHF. The V call is TRBV4-1, the J call TRBJ1-5; 7 bases match TRBD1. Losses at the gene ends were 6 bases for V and 5 bases for J; bases not matched to a gene: 10. CDR1 is MGHRA, CDR2 YSYEKL, per germline. The CDR3 is 15 amino acids.

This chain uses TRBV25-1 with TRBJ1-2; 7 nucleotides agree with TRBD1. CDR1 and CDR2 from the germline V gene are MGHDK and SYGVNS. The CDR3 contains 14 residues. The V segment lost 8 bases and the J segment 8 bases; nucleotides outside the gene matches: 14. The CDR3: CASSPPDRAVGYTF. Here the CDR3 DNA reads TGTGCCAGCTCTCCCCCCGACAGGGCGGTCGGCTACACCTTC.

CDR3 amino acids: CASSWYRTDSSGNTIYF. Here the CDR3 DNA reads TGTGCCAGCTCATGGTACCGAACGGACAGCTCTGGAAACACCATATATTTT. The genes are TRBV18 and TRBJ1-3; D might be TRBD1 (6 bases). The CDR3 consists of 17 residues. Trimming removed 5 bases at V and 0 bases at J, with 17 bases between. Germline CDR1 and CDR2: KGHSH and LQKENI.